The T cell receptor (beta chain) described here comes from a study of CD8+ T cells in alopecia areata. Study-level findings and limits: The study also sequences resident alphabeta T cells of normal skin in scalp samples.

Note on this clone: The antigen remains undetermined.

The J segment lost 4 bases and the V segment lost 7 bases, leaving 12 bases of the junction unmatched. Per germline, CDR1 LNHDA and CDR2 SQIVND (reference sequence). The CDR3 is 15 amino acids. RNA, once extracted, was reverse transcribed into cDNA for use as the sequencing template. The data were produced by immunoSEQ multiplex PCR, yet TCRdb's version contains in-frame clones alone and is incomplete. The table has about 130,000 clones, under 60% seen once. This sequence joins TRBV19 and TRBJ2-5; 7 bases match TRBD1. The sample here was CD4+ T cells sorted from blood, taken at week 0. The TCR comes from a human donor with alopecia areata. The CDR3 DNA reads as TGTGCCAGTACCCTGGGGTTCGGGGACAGAGAGACCCAGTACTTC. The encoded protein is CASTLGFGDRETQYF.